A selection of T cell receptor beta chains follows, all from one sample in a study of cytomegalovirus exposure and HLA in healthy donors. Libraries were prepared by immunoSEQ multiplex PCR; TCRdb keeps only in-frame clonotypes and omits some of them. Among 150,000 to 200,000 clones listed, over 70% were seen once. The sequenced sample consisted of PBMCs. The source of these receptors is a male donor in good health and CMV-seronegative. The CDR3 runs from the conserved cysteine through the conserved F or W. Fields, in order: CDR3 length, clone size, J gene, V gene, D gene, CDR3 DNA, CDR3 protein. The D gene is left open where the match is weak. The size field is filled for only some rows; it gives once, few, many or a size class.

>17|-|TRBJ2-3|TRBV4-1|TRBD1
TGCGCCAGCAGCCAACGGGACAGGGTGCAGCGTCCAGATACGCAGTATTTT
CASSQRDRVQRPDTQYF
>15|-|TRBJ2-1|TRBV2|TRBD2
TGTGCCAGCAGTGCTACTAGCGGGGGCGGGGATGAGCAGTTCTTC
CASSATSGGGDEQFF
>15|-|TRBJ1-1|TRBV7-8|-
TGTGCCAGCAGTGGAAACAGGGATGGGAACACTGAAGCTTTCTTT
CASSGNRDGNTEAFF
>16|-|TRBJ1-2|TRBV7-2|TRBD1
TGTGCCGGCCTAGACGACAGGGTCCGGAGCTCGGGGGGCTACACCTTC
CAGLDDRVRSSGGYTF
>14|once|TRBJ1-4|TRBV18|-
TGTGCCAGCTCACCGTCAGCCTCGGGTGAAAAACTGTTTTTT
CASSPSASGEKLFF
>14|-|TRBJ2-1|TRBV11-2|-
TGTGCCAGCAGCTTAGGAGGGCTCACGAATGAGCAGTTCTTC
CASSLGGLTNEQFF
>15|-|TRBJ2-5|TRBV28|TRBD2
TGTGCCAGCAGTTCGCTAGCGGGGGGCGGCGAGACCCAGTACTTC
CASSSLAGGGETQYF
>17|-|TRBJ2-7|TRBV4-1|TRBD1
TGCGCCAGCAGCCAAGATAGGTACAGGGGTATCTCCTACGAGCAGTACTTC
CASSQDRYRGISYEQYF
>15|-|TRBJ1-1|TRBV27|TRBD1
TGTGCCAGCAGTTTATATGGACAGGGTGGGACTGAAGCTTTCTTT
CASSLYGQGGTEAFF
>16|-|TRBJ2-2|TRBV4-3|TRBD2
TGCGCCAGCAGCCAAGGGCTAGCGGAAAACACCGGGGAGCTGTTTTTT
CASSQGLAENTGELFF
>14|-|TRBJ2-1|TRBV2|TRBD2
TGTGCCAGCAGTTTATATCTAGCGGGGAATGAGCAGTTCTTC
CASSLYLAGNEQFF
>14|-|TRBJ2-1|TRBV29-1|TRBD2
TGCAGCGACAGAGGACTAGCGGGGTACAATGAGCAGTTCTTC
CSDRGLAGYNEQFF
>14|-|TRBJ2-3|TRBV5-1|TRBD2
TGCGCCAGCAGCAGAGCGGGAGCCACAGATACGCAGTATTTT
CASSRAGATDTQYF
>16|-|TRBJ2-7|TRBV10-3|TRBD2
TGTGCCATCAGGCCCCCCCCGGGAGGGCCGAGGTACGAGCAGTACTTC
CAIRPPPGGPRYEQYF
>16|-|TRBJ2-3|TRBV5-8|TRBD2
TGTGCCAGCAGCTCGGGACTAGCGGAAAGCACAGATACGCAGTATTTT
CASSSGLAESTDTQYF
>12|-|TRBJ2-7|TRBV2|-
TGTGCCAGCAGTCTAGTTCGCTACGAGCAGTACTTC
CASSLVRYEQYF
>15|once|TRBJ2-1|TRBV5-1|TRBD2
TGCGCCAGCAGCTCGGAGAGCGGGAGTCGCAATGAGCAGTTCTTC
CASSSESGSRNEQFF
>17|-|TRBJ1-2|TRBV6-4|TRBD1
TGTGCCAGCAGTGACTCAGGACAGGGAGGCCCCGGCTATGGCTACACCTTC
CASSDSGQGGPGYGYTF
>15|few|TRBJ2-7|TRBV2|-
TGTGCCAGCAGGCAGATAGGGTATTCCTCGGGGGAGCAGTACTTC
CASRQIGYSSGEQYF
>15|-|TRBJ2-7|TRBV9|-
TGTGCCAGCAGCGTAGGTGCGGGGTTTCTCTACGAGCAGTACTTC
CASSVGAGFLYEQYF
>16|-|TRBJ2-2|TRBV9|TRBD2
TGTGCCAGCAGCGTAGCTCTAGCGGGGGACACCGGGGAGCTGTTTTTT
CASSVALAGDTGELFF
>20|-|TRBJ2-6|TRBV7-3|-
TGTGCCAGCAGCTTAACGACGGCGGAAAACACCCGGTCTGGGGCCAACGTCCTGACTTTC
CASSLTTAENTRSGANVLTF
>15|-|TRBJ2-1|TRBV27|TRBD2
TGTGCCAGCAGGCTAACTAGCGGGACTTACAATGAGCAGTTCTTC
CASRLTSGTYNEQFF
>15|-|TRBJ1-4|TRBV7-9|TRBD1
TGTTCCAGCAGCTACCGACAGGGAGTAGCTGAAAAACTGTTTTTT
CSSSYRQGVAEKLFF